This record covers a single TCR beta chain. This clone was observed at least ten times. Its antigen is not yet known. Within one base of it there is no much larger clone, and no base qualities were kept. This entry belongs to a study of blood T cell repertoires in COVID-19 (TCRdb year 2020). Study-level background: Collaborator samples came from the United States, Italy and Spain and covered acute and convalescent phases of COVID-19. The material from the prospective study consisted of cDNA or gDNA derived from T cells, B-cell-depleted T cells, or PBMCs. The dataset comprised deeply sampled blood TCRbeta repertoires from subjects exposed to, actively infected with, or recovered from COVID-19. The repertoires were released in a freely available public database intended as a resource for research on the immune response to SARS-CoV-2. The samples were drawn from two sources: the first 160 participants of the ongoing ImmuneRACE study, and about 1,300 subjects contributed by 6 global collaborators. The sample metadata nearly always contained a de-identified subject ID, COVID-19 status, age in years and sex. Where HLA class I and class II types were available, the types were taken from metadata supplied by the sample provider, not from assay-based typing.

V lost 4 bases and J lost 5 bases; the stretch between them is 11 bases long. Based on the germline V gene, the CDR1 and CDR2 sequences are MNHEY and SVGAGI. The CDR3 measures 13 amino acids from cysteine to phenylalanine. Only the CDR3 DNA stays, 39 bases, in frame from base 1. One collaborating source in Seattle enrolled patients during active infection and followed them longitudinally through the course of disease. Whole blood was collected in K2EDTA tubes by collaborating institutions according to the institutions' own protocols. For TCRbeta analysis, collaborator samples were shipped as frozen whole blood, as isolated PBMCs, or as DNA extracted from either sample type. TCRbeta CDR3 regions were amplified from genomic DNA using the immunoSEQ Assay, a bias-controlled multiplex PCR. In the original analysis: The number of nucleated cells in each sample was estimated by amplification of reference gene primers within the assay. Sequence reads were collapsed and filtered to measure the absolute abundance of every unique TCRbeta CDR3 rearrangement. Productive Simpson clonality was computed per sample as the square root of Simpson's diversity index over productive rearrangements. TCRdb retrieved this table from immuneACCESS and kept in-frame rearrangements only. Not all clones are present; in checked studies, unresolved V genes account for under half, and no reason is known for the remainder. V, J and clone size were drawn from that table, and D and trimming were deduced from the DNA. The sample includes 120,000 or so clones, with about four fifths observed a single time. The ten largest clones represent about a sixth of the sample.

The paper's findings and limits, for the study overall: The quantity of clinical and demographic metadata differed by source and by participant and was supplied without curation.

This receptor was obtained from a man aged 25 to 40 with COVID-19, enrolled during active disease. The rearrangement combines TRBV6-5 with TRBJ1-2; confidence is insufficient to name the D gene. Sequencing was performed on peripheral blood. The CDR3 region reads CASSLQRSYGYTF. The base sequence is TGTGCCAGCAGTTTACAGAGATCTTATGGCTACACCTTC.